The 18 T cell receptor beta chains listed next were all sequenced from one sample in a study of CD8 T cells in acute hepatitis C reinfection. The assay was immunoSEQ multiplex PCR, and TCRdb's table has in-frame clones only and misses some. The sample has around 36,000 clones; approximately 85% are singletons. Specified time point: naive CD8 control sorted from an acute-time-point sample. What was sequenced was naive CD8+ T cells from PBMCs. Source of these receptors: a woman aged 18-29 years who spontaneously cleared hepatitis C infection.

CDR3: CASSSGYGDTQYF. In DNA, the CDR3 is TGTGCCAGCAGCTCGGGATACGGGGATACGCAGTATTTT. The chain joins TRBV7-9 to TRBJ2-3, with D possibly being TRBD2 (5 bases). CDR3 length equals 13 residues. Per germline, CDR1 SEHNR and CDR2 FQNEAQ (reference sequence). V lost 4 bases to trimming and J lost 6 bases, with 11 bases between them. Complete variable domain (other parts from reference TRBV7-9 and TRBJ2-3): DTGVSQNPRHKITKRGQNVTFRCDPISEHNRLYWYRQTLGQGPEFLTYFQNEAQLEKSRLLSDRFSAERPKGSFSTLEIQRTEQGDSAMYLCASSSGYGDTQYFGPGTRLTVL.

The chain uses TRBV27 and TRBJ2-1; TRBD1 agrees at 9 bases. The ends lost 4 bases at V and 9 bases at J; junction bases unmatched: 10. The CDR3 is 15 amino acids. Germline V CDR1 and CDR2: MNHEY, SMNVEV (reference sequence). CDR3 DNA sequence: TGTGCCAGCAGTTCTCCGGGACAGGGAACATCTGAGCAGTTCTTC. This translates into CASSSPGQGTSEQFF.

V gene TRBV18 combines with J gene TRBJ2-3; possible D gene TRBD1, 5 bases. Germline loops: CDR1 KGHSH, CDR2 LQKENI. The CDR3 is 16 residues long. The germline V and J ends were trimmed by 3 bases and 1 base, with 14 bases remaining between them. CDR3 in amino acids: CASSPSQGEGTDTQYF. The DNA of the CDR3 is TGTGCCAGCTCACCTTCGCAGGGCGAAGGCACAGATACGCAGTATTTT.

The chain combines TRBV9 with TRBJ1-2, with D possibly TRBD1 on 5 matching bases. Trimming cost V 0 bases and J 6 bases, with 15 bases left between them. Germline CDR1 SGDLS, CDR2 YYNGEE. The CDR3 contains 15 residues. The CDR3 DNA sequence: TGTGCCAGCAGCGTAGCTTCGGACAAGTCGGATGGCTACACCTTC. This sequence encodes CASSVASDKSDGYTF.

The chain couples TRBV5-6 to TRBJ2-1; TRBD1 matches 7 bases. The V gene's germline CDR1 is SGHDT and CDR2 YYEEEE. Trimming cost V 4 bases and J 13 bases; bases outside gene matches: 5. This CDR3 has 11 amino acids. CDR3 loop: CASSRQGYQFF. CDR3 nucleotide sequence: TGTGCCAGCAGCCGACAGGGATACCAGTTCTTC.

The chain employs TRBV6-6 and TRBJ2-4, with D uncertain. V was shortened by 5 bases and J by 8 bases, with 13 bases between the two germline ends. CDR3 length: 13 amino acids. Germline lookup yields CDR1 MNHNY and CDR2 SVGAGI (reference sequence). CDR3 in amino acids: CASSGRVKDIQYF. CDR3 DNA: TGTGCCAGCAGTGGTCGAGTGAAGGACATTCAGTACTTC.

The CDR3 DNA follows: TGTGCCACCAGCAGGCCGGGACAGGGGTGGGACGAGCAGTACTTC. Translation: CATSRPGQGWDEQYF. The chain is built from TRBV15 and TRBJ2-7; 10 bases align to TRBD1. V shed 3 bases and J 5 bases; nucleotides not matched to a gene: 7. The CDR3 consists of 15 residues. CDR1 and CDR2 (germline): LNHNV, YYDKDF (reference sequence).

The V gene is TRBV27, the J gene TRBJ2-1, with TRBD2 matching 13 bases. The CDR3 has 17 amino acids. CDR1 is MNHEY and CDR2 is SMNVEV in the germline V gene (reference sequence). Trimming at V came to 0 bases and at J to 4 bases, leaving 3 bases not matched to a gene. The CDR3: CASSLSKGLAGYNEQFF. CDR3 sequence (DNA): TGTGCCAGCAGTTTATCGAAGGGACTAGCGGGATACAATGAGCAGTTCTTC.

J is TRBJ2-7 and V is TRBV18, with D uncertain. CDR1 is KGHSH and CDR2 is LQKENI in the germline V gene. The CDR3 has 17 amino acids. Trimming took off 3 bases at V and 0 bases at J, with 18 bases between the two ends. DNA of the CDR3: TGTGCCAGCTCACCCTCCCACATAGCTGAGTTCTCCTACGAGCAGTACTTC. Translated: CASSPSHIAEFSYEQYF.

This chain links TRBV7-9 with TRBJ2-1, with TRBD2 as a possible D gene (5 bases). The CDR3 is 19 amino acids. Germline assignment: CDR1 SEHNR and CDR2 FQNEAQ (reference sequence). Trimming left V 1 base short and J 0 bases short, with 19 bases between. The CDR3 coding sequence is TGTGCCAGCAGCTTAGTTTCGGCTAGCTCACCGAGCTCCTACAATGAGCAGTTCTTC. It encodes CASSLVSASSPSSYNEQFF.

The V call is TRBV19, the J call TRBJ2-1; D is perhaps TRBD1 or TRBD2 (5 bases each). V was shortened by 3 bases and J by 4 bases, with 7 bases between the two germline ends. This CDR3 contains 13 residues. Germline loops: CDR1 LNHDA, CDR2 SQIVND (reference sequence). For the CDR3, the DNA is TGTGCCAGTAGTATTGAGGGGTACAATGAGCAGTTCTTC. Protein: CASSIEGYNEQFF.

The chain recombines TRBV7-9 with TRBJ2-3; TRBD1 matches at 7 bases. Germline V gives CDR1 SEHNR, CDR2 FQNEAQ (reference sequence). V lost 7 bases to trimming and J lost 6 bases; unmatched junction nucleotides: 13. The CDR3 runs 15 residues. CDR3 in amino acids: CASNFFGTAMDTQYF. The CDR3, as DNA: TGTGCCAGCAACTTCTTTGGGACAGCCATGGATACGCAGTATTTT.

The rearrangement joins TRBV2 to TRBJ2-1, with 10 bases identical to TRBD2. With 4 bases clipped from V and 4 bases from J, the junction kept 13 bases outside the gene matches. The CDR3 is made up of 18 amino acids. Germline V CDR1 and CDR2: SNHLY, FYNNEI. The CDR3 loop is CASSVKAGLAVNYNEQFF. CDR3 bases: TGTGCCAGCAGTGTAAAAGCAGGACTAGCGGTAAATTACAATGAGCAGTTCTTC.

The rearrangement links TRBV27 to TRBJ2-1; 10 bases map to TRBD2. This CDR3 region has 16 residues. Looked up from germline, CDR1 is MNHEY and CDR2 is SMNVEV (reference sequence). With 3 bases clipped from V and 2 bases from J, the junction kept 4 bases outside the gene matches. The CDR3 is CASSFGAGGAYNEQFF. CDR3 coding DNA: TGTGCCAGCAGTTTTGGAGCGGGAGGGGCCTACAATGAGCAGTTCTTC.

The chain combines TRBV2 with TRBJ2-7; TRBD2 agrees at 13 bases. The CDR3 spans 17 residues. The junction had 8 bases not matched to a gene; V was cut back by 6 bases and J by 0 bases. Germline CDR1 reads SNHLY; CDR2 reads FYNNEI. This CDR3 is CASSGLAGVSHSYEQYF. In nucleotides, the CDR3 is TGTGCCAGCAGCGGACTAGCGGGAGTCAGCCACTCCTACGAGCAGTACTTC.

The genes are TRBV2 and TRBJ1-3, with D unclear. The CDR3 loop spans 16 amino acids. Germline CDR1 SNHLY, CDR2 FYNNEI. V shed 2 bases and J shed 0 bases, with 11 bases lying between them. The chain's CDR3 is CASSESRVYSGNTIYF. DNA of the CDR3: TGTGCCAGCAGTGAATCCAGAGTTTACTCTGGAAACACCATATATTTT.

The count of this clone is one. The rearrangement joins TRBV7-9 to TRBJ2-3, with unresolved D. V shed 1 base and J shed 2 bases, with 13 bases lying between them. The CDR3 covers 16 residues. Germline V gene data show CDR1 as SEHNR and CDR2 as FQNEAQ (reference sequence). Here the CDR3 DNA reads TGTGCCAGCAGCTTAGTCTTTGAGTTTAACACAGATACGCAGTATTTT. This translates into CASSLVFEFNTDTQYF.

There are a few counts of this clone. The chain combines TRBV6-4 with TRBJ1-5; TRBD1 agrees at 7 bases. Trimming removed 5 bases from V and 0 bases from J; junction bases left unmatched: 7. The CDR3 covers 16 residues. The germline CDR1 and CDR2 sequences are MRHNA and SNTAGT. The CDR3 DNA sequence: TGTGCCAGCAGTTTCCTACAGGGGTCTAGCAATCAGCCCCAGCATTTT. This gives the protein CASSFLQGSSNQPQHF.